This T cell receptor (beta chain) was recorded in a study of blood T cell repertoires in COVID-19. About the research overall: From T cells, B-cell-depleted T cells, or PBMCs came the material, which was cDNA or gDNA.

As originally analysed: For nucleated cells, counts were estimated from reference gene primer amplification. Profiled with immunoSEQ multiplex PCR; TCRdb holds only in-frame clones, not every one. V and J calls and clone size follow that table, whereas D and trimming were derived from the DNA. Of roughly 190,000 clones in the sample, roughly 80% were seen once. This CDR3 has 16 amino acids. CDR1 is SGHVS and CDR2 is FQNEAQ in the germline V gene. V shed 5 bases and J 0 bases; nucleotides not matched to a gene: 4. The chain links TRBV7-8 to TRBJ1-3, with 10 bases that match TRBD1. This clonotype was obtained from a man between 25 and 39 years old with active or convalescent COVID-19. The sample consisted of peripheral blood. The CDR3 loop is CASSPGTGASGNTIYF. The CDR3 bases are TGTGCCAGCAGCCCGGGGACAGGGGCCTCTGGAAACACCATATATTTT. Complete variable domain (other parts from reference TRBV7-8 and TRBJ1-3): GAGVSQSPRYKVAKRGQDVALRCDPISGHVSLFWYQQALGQGPEFLTYFQNEAQLDKSGLPSDRFFAERPEGSVSTLKIQRTQQEDSAVYLCASSPGTGASGNTIYFGEGSWLTVV.